These 30 T cell receptor beta chains were all obtained from the same sample, sequenced in a study of CD8 T cells in ankylosing spondylitis. Study conclusions and caveats: A TCR beta motif of eight highly homologous variants appeared characteristic of ankylosing spondylitis blood.

MiXCR, run by TCRdb on the 5' RACE reads, gives a single entry per CDR3 protein. The sample includes 750,000 to 850,000 distinct CDR3 sequences, roughly 12% seen only once; the top ten take less than 0.65%. Their antigens remain unidentified. Sequenced material: blood, either unsorted or a sorted T cell fraction (not recorded which). The source is a male donor with ankylosing spondylitis.

This clonotype was observed at least ten times. The DNA of the CDR3 is TGTGCCAGCAGCCAGCCGGACAGACCCCAAGGCTACACCTTC. Its protein product is CASSQPDRPQGYTF. The chain uses TRBV4-2 and TRBJ1-2; possible D gene TRBD1, 6 bases. V dropped 3 bases and J dropped 8 bases, with 16 bases sitting between them. The CDR3 sequence is 14 residues long. Germline values: CDR1 LGHNA, CDR2 YNFKEQ.

This clonotype was seen at least ten times. The V gene is TRBV7-2, the J gene TRBJ1-4, with a weak D call TRBD1 (5 bases). Germline-derived CDR1 and CDR2 are SGHTA and FQGNSA. The CDR3 runs 16 residues. V was trimmed by 2 bases and J by 1 base, leaving 11 bases between them. Here the CDR3 DNA reads TGTGCCAGCAGCTTACAGGGTGGAGTAACTAATGAAAAACTGTTTTTT. It is translated as CASSLQGGVTNEKLFF.

V is TRBV7-6 and J is TRBJ2-1, with a tentative D call TRBD1 (5 bases). This CDR3 contains 15 residues. CDR1 and CDR2 (germline): SGHVS, FNYEAQ. The V gene lost 1 base and the J gene lost 8 bases, with 15 bases spanning the gap. CDR3 nucleotide sequence: TGTGCCAGCAGCTTAGATACTAATTGGGGCCATGAGCAGTTCTTC. Encoded protein: CASSLDTNWGHEQFF.

J is TRBJ2-1 and V is TRBV5-1; 9 nucleotides agree with TRBD2. Germline lookup yields CDR1 SGHRS and CDR2 YFSETQ. CDR3 length: 16 residues. V lost 4 bases to trimming and J lost 7 bases; unmatched junction nucleotides: 12. CDR3 sequence: CASSQTGTSLWNEQFF. The CDR3 coding sequence is TGCGCCAGCAGCCAAACCGGGACTAGCCTTTGGAATGAGCAGTTCTTC.

V usage is TRBV4-3 and J usage is TRBJ2-7; D possibly corresponds to TRBD1 (5 bases). V was clipped by 0 bases and J by 3 bases, with 12 bases between them. Germline loops: CDR1 LGHNA, CDR2 YSLEER. The CDR3 length is 15 residues. CDR3: CASSQDQGLNYEQYF. The CDR3, as DNA: TGCGCCAGCAGCCAAGATCAGGGTTTGAACTACGAGCAGTACTTC.

The chain is built from TRBV20-1 and TRBJ1-1; possibly TRBD1 for D (6 bases). Germline V gene sequence: CDR1 DFQATT, CDR2 SNEGSKA (reference sequence). V was pared by 3 bases and J by 1 base, with 9 bases between. The CDR3 contains 13 residues. The CDR3 DNA reads TGCAGTGCTAGGGGACACCCGAACACTGAAGCTTTCTTT. Protein product: CSARGHPNTEAFF.

This chain's CDR3 is CASSFFQAGRHYGYTF. The CDR3 bases are TGTGCCAGCAGTTTCTTTCAGGCAGGACGGCACTATGGCTACACCTTC. The chain joins TRBV6-4 to TRBJ1-2, with D hard to call. V was shortened by 5 bases and J by 3 bases, with 19 bases between the two germline ends. The CDR3 extends over 16 amino acids. Germline CDR1 and CDR2: MRHNA and SNTAGT.

This chain joins TRBV19 and TRBJ2-2; TRBD1 matches at 8 bases. This CDR3 spans 17 amino acids. Per the germline V gene, CDR1 is LNHDA and CDR2 is SQIVND (reference sequence). With V trimmed by 6 bases and J by 1 base, 10 bases remained unmatched. Written as DNA, the CDR3 is TGTGCCAGTAGGCGAAGAGAAGGACAGGGGAACACCGGGGAGCTGTTTTTT. Translating gives CASRRREGQGNTGELFF.

This clonotype was observed at least ten times. The chain links TRBV6-5 to TRBJ1-1, with D possibly matching TRBD1 (5 bases). CDR1 MNHEY and CDR2 SVGAGI come from the germline V gene. With 2 bases removed from V and 3 bases from J, the gap between germline ends came to 10 bases. The CDR3 consists of 14 residues. The CDR3 is CASSYGRGDTEAFF. The CDR3 DNA reads as TGTGCCAGCAGTTACGGCCGGGGGGACACTGAAGCTTTCTTT.

This clonotype was picked up a small number of times. The chain recombines TRBV4-3 with TRBJ2-1, with 8 nucleotides matching TRBD1. The CDR3 sequence is 16 residues long. V was clipped by 0 bases and J by 7 bases; unmatched bases: 8. CDR1 is LGHNA, CDR2 YSLEER, per germline. The CDR3 DNA reads TGCGCCAGCAGCCAAGATGAGCGGACAGGGTGGAATGAGCAGTTCTTC. It specifies CASSQDERTGWNEQFF.

Many counts were recorded for this clonotype. The genes are TRBV4-1 and TRBJ2-3; the match to TRBD2 covers 8 bases. CDR3 length: 16 amino acids. Germline V CDR1 and CDR2: MGHRA, YSYEKL. The V gene end was trimmed by 1 base and the J gene end by 0 bases; junction bases not matched to a gene: 3. DNA of the CDR3: TGCGCCAGCAGCCAAGTGGCTAGCGGGAGCACAGATACGCAGTATTTT. It encodes CASSQVASGSTDTQYF.

This clonotype occurred a few times. The rearrangement links TRBV11-2 to TRBJ2-3; maybe TRBD1 (5 bases). This CDR3 is 13 amino acids long. Germline CDR1 is SGHAT and CDR2 is FQNNGV. The V end lost 5 bases, the J end lost 6 bases, and 12 bases lay between the germline ends. CDR3: CASSLLYRDTQYF. CDR3 DNA sequence: TGTGCCAGCAGCCTATTATACAGGGATACGCAGTATTTT.

The chain couples TRBV6-1 to TRBJ1-1, with D hard to call. Per the germline V gene, CDR1 is MNHNS and CDR2 is SASEGT. V shed 6 bases and J shed 3 bases, with 14 bases lying between them. This CDR3 comprises 14 residues. CDR3 coding DNA: TGTGCCAGCAGAGTCCGAGGGTGGGACACTGAAGCTTTCTTT. Amino acids: CASRVRGWDTEAFF.

The chain couples TRBV7-3 to TRBJ2-3, with unresolved D. The CDR3 has 13 residues. V gave up 5 bases and J gave up 6 bases, with 12 bases separating them. CDR1 SGHTA and CDR2 FQGTGA come from the germline V gene. The CDR3 loop is CASSQDIGDTQYF. Written as DNA, the CDR3 is TGTGCCAGCAGCCAGGATATTGGGGATACGCAGTATTTT.

The chain couples TRBV7-2 to TRBJ2-1; 7 nucleotides match TRBD1. The J segment lost 3 bases and the V segment lost 6 bases, leaving 8 bases of the junction unmatched. CDR3 length: 15 residues. CDR1 and CDR2 from the germline V gene are SGHTA and FQGNSA. CDR3 coding DNA: TGTGCCAGCAGTTCACAGGGGATCCTCTACAATGAGCAGTTCTTC. It specifies CASSSQGILYNEQFF.

This sequence joins TRBV7-6 and TRBJ2-7; 12 bases match TRBD2. The CDR3 runs to 13 residues. J lost 11 bases, V lost 1 base, and 3 bases had no gene match. Per the germline V gene, CDR1 is SGHVS and CDR2 is FNYEAQ. CDR3 DNA sequence: TGTGCCAGCAGCTTAGTGGCTAGCGGGAGGGAGTACTTC. It specifies CASSLVASGREYF.

This clonotype was counted ten times or more. Mismatch with germline at one junction end may stem from a read error. The J gene is TRBJ2-1, the V gene TRBV7-2; D might be TRBD1 or TRBD2, each matching 5 bases. Germline V gene data show CDR1 as SGHTA and CDR2 as FQGNSA. The CDR3 is 14 amino acids. This chain's CDR3 is CASSDGAGYTEQFF. In DNA, the CDR3 is TGTGCCAGCAGTGATGGGGCGGGCTACACTGAGCAGTTCTTC. Drawing the rest from reference TRBV7-2 and TRBJ2-1, the complete variable domain is GAGVSQSPSNKVTEKGKDVELRCDPISGHTALYWYRQSLGQGLEFLIYFQGNSAPDKSGLPSDRFSAERTGGSVSTLTIQRTQQEDSAVYLCASSDGAGYTEQFFGPGTRLTVL.

This clonotype was seen more than once but under ten times. J is TRBJ2-1 and V is TRBV29-1; D unclear. Germline CDR1 reads SQVTM; CDR2 reads ANQGSEA. The CDR3 consists of 14 residues. Trimming cost V 4 bases and J 0 bases, with 10 bases left between them. The CDR3 coding sequence is TGCAGCGTTGGACTTCTCACCTCCTACAATGAGCAGTTCTTC. Protein product: CSVGLLTSYNEQFF.

This clonotype has just a few counts. The chain combines TRBV15 with TRBJ1-1; 7 bases map to TRBD1. V lost 1 base, J lost 5 bases, and 7 bases stayed unmatched. CDR1 is LNHNV and CDR2 is YYDKDF in the germline V gene (reference sequence). This CDR3 contains 15 residues. The CDR3 DNA is TGTGCCACCAGCAGAGTTCGGTCAGGGGGGACTGAAGCTTTCTTT. Amino acids: CATSRVRSGGTEAFF.

V and J are TRBV18 and TRBJ2-2, with TRBD1 matching over 10 bases. V shed 2 bases, J shed 0 bases, and the junction held 3 bases outside the gene matches. The CDR3 extends over 17 amino acids. CDR1 KGHSH and CDR2 LQKENI come from the germline V gene. CDR3 amino acids: CASSPKGQGTNTGELFF. CDR3 coding DNA: TGTGCCAGCTCACCAAAGGGACAGGGGACGAACACCGGGGAGCTGTTTTTT. Based on the CDR3 plus reference TRBV18 and TRBJ2-2, the full variable domain is NAGVMQNPRHLVRRRGQEARLRCSPMKGHSHVYWYRQLPEEGLKFMVYLQKENIIDESGMPKERFSAEFPKEGPSILRIQQVVRGDSAAYFCASSPKGQGTNTGELFFGEGSRLTVL.

The V gene is TRBV15, the J gene TRBJ2-1; TRBD1 aligns across 8 bases. This CDR3 has 14 residues. Germline-derived CDR1 and CDR2 are LNHNV and YYDKDF (reference sequence). With 3 bases clipped from V and 8 bases from J, the junction kept 6 bases outside the gene matches. CDR3 coding DNA: TGTGCCACCAGCAGTCCACAGACAGGGGATGAGCAGTTCTTC. Protein: CATSSPQTGDEQFF.

The V gene is TRBV7-2, the J gene TRBJ2-1; 13 nucleotides match TRBD2. Germline-derived CDR1 and CDR2 are SGHTA and FQGNSA. This CDR3 is built from 15 residues. The junction had 7 bases not matched to a gene; V was cut back by 7 bases and J by 7 bases. CDR3 nucleotide sequence: TGTGCCAGCATGACTAGCGGGAGGTTTTTTAATGAGCAGTTCTTC. Its translation is CASMTSGRFFNEQFF.

This clonotype was counted a few times. This rearrangement joins TRBV20-1 to TRBJ2-1; TRBD2 matches at 8 bases. The CDR3 consists of 16 residues. The germline V gene encodes CDR1 DFQATT and CDR2 SNEGSKA (reference sequence). V was clipped by 5 bases and J by 7 bases; unmatched bases: 16. CDR3 DNA sequence: TGCAGTGCTCGCCGTCCGGGAGCGGGAGTTTTTAATGAGCAGTTCTTC. Translating gives CSARRPGAGVFNEQFF.

Many counts were recorded for this clonotype. The chain has TRBV12-3 or TRBV12-4 and TRBJ1-1; the match to TRBD1 covers 8 bases. Germline trimming cut 5 bases from V and 7 bases from J; bases unmatched to any gene: 3. CDR3 length equals 12 residues. The CDR3 spells CASSVGTGEAFF. Written as DNA, the CDR3 is TGTGCCAGCAGTGTCGGGACAGGTGAAGCTTTCTTT.

This clonotype was seen at least ten times. This chain uses TRBV6-2 or TRBV6-3 with TRBJ2-7; TRBD2 might be the D (5 bases). V was trimmed by 4 bases and J by 7 bases, leaving 8 bases between them. The CDR3 spans 11 residues. Looked up from germline, CDR1 is MNHEY and CDR2 is SVGEGT. The chain's CDR3 is CASSSSGEQYF. The CDR3 DNA reads TGTGCCAGCAGTTCCTCGGGGGAGCAGTACTTC.

The chain is built from TRBV6-4 and TRBJ2-1, with 8 nucleotides matching TRBD2. The V gene end was trimmed by 4 bases and the J gene end by 2 bases; junction bases not matched to a gene: 4. The germline gives CDR1 MRHNA, CDR2 SNTAGT. The CDR3 has 15 amino acids. This CDR3 reads CASSATSGTYNEQFF. CDR3 DNA: TGTGCCAGCAGTGCAACTAGCGGCACCTACAATGAGCAGTTCTTC.

This clonotype was picked up many times. This chain uses TRBV20-1 with TRBJ2-1; D may be TRBD2 (5 bases). The CDR3 has 16 amino acids. Germline values: CDR1 DFQATT, CDR2 SNEGSKA (reference sequence). The V end lost 3 bases, the J end lost 0 bases, and 15 bases lay between the germline ends. The CDR3 DNA sequence: TGCAGTGCTAGGGAGAGCGGCTCTAGCTCCTACAATGAGCAGTTCTTC. Translating it yields CSARESGSSSYNEQFF.

This clonotype has ten or more counts. The chain couples TRBV20-1 to TRBJ2-2; D is unclear. Germline CDR1 and CDR2: DFQATT and SNEGSKA (reference sequence). The V and J ends lost 5 bases and 5 bases respectively, with 18 bases between them. The CDR3 has 15 residues. Here the CDR3 DNA reads TGCAGTGCTTCCTCCACACCTCGATGGACCGGGGAGCTGTTTTTT. Translation: CSASSTPRWTGELFF.

This clonotype was seen a handful of times. V gene TRBV7-9 combines with J gene TRBJ1-1; TRBD1 matches at 7 bases. The CDR3 runs 14 residues. V lost 7 bases and J lost 11; bases outside the gene matches: 16. CDR1 is SEHNR and CDR2 is FQNEAQ in the germline V gene (reference sequence). The CDR3 nucleotides read TGTGCCAGCAACAGGGACAGACTCACCGGTCGGGCTTTCTTT. Encoded protein: CASNRDRLTGRAFF. The whole variable domain, remainder taken from reference TRBV7-9 and TRBJ1-1, is DTGVSQNPRHKITKRGQNVTFRCDPISEHNRLYWYRQTLGQGPEFLTYFQNEAQLEKSRLLSDRFSAERPKGSFSTLEIQRTEQGDSAMYLCASNRDRLTGRAFFGQGTRLTVV.

J is TRBJ1-5 and V is TRBV28, with TRBD1 matching over 7 bases. The trim removed 5 bases at V and 7 bases at J, leaving 11 bases unmatched. The CDR3 runs 15 residues. Per the germline V gene, CDR1 is MDHEN and CDR2 is SYDVKM. CDR3 nucleotide sequence: TGTGCCAGCAGTCCATTGACAGGGCATGTACAGCCCCAGCATTTT. This sequence encodes CASSPLTGHVQPQHF.